Presented here are 29 T cell receptor beta chains from one specimen sequenced in a study of Ad26.COV2.S vaccination and SARS-CoV-2 variants. The protocol was immunoSEQ multiplex PCR, while the TCRdb copy is restricted to in-frame clones and leaves out a portion. The table has some 190,000 clones, roughly 89% seen once. This sample comprised peripheral blood, obtained after recovery from COVID-19. Receptors originate from a human donor who had recovered from COVID-19.

The rearrangement links TRBV6-5 to TRBJ1-1; D remains unclear. The length of the CDR3 is 13 residues. The V end was cut by 7 bases, the J end by 3 bases, with 12 bases between. Germline loops: CDR1 MNHEY, CDR2 SVGAGI. CDR3 coding DNA: TGTGCCAGCAAGAGGCGCTGGGACACTGAAGCTTTCTTT. Amino acids: CASKRRWDTEAFF.

The rearrangement uses TRBV6-5 and TRBJ2-2; D unresolved. From germline, CDR1 is MNHEY and CDR2 SVGAGI. CDR3 length: 13 amino acids. Deletions cut 8 bases from V and 5 bases from J, with 12 bases between. The CDR3 is CASSLVGTGELFF. The CDR3 coding sequence is TGTGCCAGCTCTCTAGTGGGTACCGGGGAGCTGTTTTTT.

V is TRBV12-5 and J is TRBJ2-7, with D perhaps TRBD2 (6 bases). This CDR3 is 13 amino acids long. The germline V gene encodes CDR1 LGHNT and CDR2 FRNRAP. V gave up 5 bases and J gave up 6 bases, with 14 bases separating them. The CDR3 is CASGLPRGTEQYF. CDR3 DNA sequence: TGTGCTAGTGGTCTACCTCGGGGGACCGAGCAGTACTTC.

J is TRBJ2-1 and V is TRBV7-2; tentative D call: TRBD1 (5 bases). V gave up 1 base and J gave up 8 bases, with 15 bases separating them. The length of the CDR3 is 15 residues. The germline V gene has CDR1 SGHTA and CDR2 FQGNSA. The CDR3: CASSLEMGRRHEQFF. CDR3 sequence (DNA): TGTGCCAGCAGCTTAGAGATGGGGCGTCGCCATGAGCAGTTCTTC.

Only one count was recorded for this clone. V and J are TRBV25-1 and TRBJ2-7; D assignment may be TRBD1 or TRBD2 (5 bases each). Per germline, CDR1 MGHDK and CDR2 SYGVNS. The ends were cut back, 6 bases at V and 9 bases at J, with 15 bases in the middle. The CDR3 is 12 amino acids. In DNA, the CDR3 is TGTGCCAGCAGCTCGGGGCTTACAAGGCAGTACTTC. Amino acids: CASSSGLTRQYF.

The chain has TRBV5-5 and TRBJ1-2, with D perhaps matching TRBD1 (5 bases). The CDR3 is 15 residues long. Trimming cost V 0 bases and J 4 bases, with 13 bases left between them. Looked up from germline, CDR1 is SGHKS and CDR2 is YYEKEE (reference sequence). The CDR3 here is CASSLGNDSRYGYTF. CDR3 nucleotides: TGTGCCAGCAGCTTGGGAAACGACAGCCGCTATGGCTACACCTTC. The full variable domain, in which reference TRBV5-5 and TRBJ1-2 provide the parts outside the CDR3, is DAGVTQSPTHLIKTRGQQVTLRCSPISGHKSVSWYQQVLGQGPQFIFQYYEKEERGRGNFPDRFSARQFPNYSSELNVNALLLGDSALYLCASSLGNDSRYGYTFGSGTRLTVV.

The chain couples TRBV15 to TRBJ1-4; weak D call: TRBD1 (6 bases). The CDR3 runs 14 residues. The germline V gene encodes CDR1 LNHNV and CDR2 YYDKDF (reference sequence). Trimming stripped 3 bases from V and 7 bases from J, with 12 bases between. The CDR3 protein is CATSSQGTFEKLFF. The CDR3 DNA follows: TGTGCCACCAGCAGTCAGGGGACGTTTGAAAAACTGTTTTTT.

In nucleotides, the CDR3 is TGTGCCAGCAGTTTATCATGGTTGGCAGGGGGGGGGAATCAGCCCCAGCATTTT. As protein: CASSLSWLAGGGNQPQHF. The V call is TRBV27, the J call TRBJ1-5, with 7 bases that match TRBD1. The CDR3 totals 18 residues. From germline, CDR1 is MNHEY and CDR2 SMNVEV (reference sequence). The trim removed 0 bases at V and 4 bases at J, leaving 12 bases unmatched.

The V call is TRBV2, the J call TRBJ2-5; D is ambiguous. Looked up from germline, CDR1 is SNHLY and CDR2 is FYNNEI. The CDR3 length is 13 residues. The ends were cut back, 2 bases at V and 7 bases at J, with 11 bases in the middle. The chain's CDR3 is CASSEQIDGTQYF. CDR3 nucleotides: TGTGCCAGCAGTGAACAGATAGACGGGACCCAGTACTTC.

This chain connects TRBV7-9 to TRBJ1-4; no reliable D call. V was pared by 5 bases and J by 5 bases, with 6 bases between. The germline CDR1 and CDR2 sequences are SEHNR and FQNEAQ (reference sequence). This CDR3 comprises 12 residues. CDR3 DNA sequence: TGTGCCAGCAGCCCAAAAAATGAAAAACTGTTTTTT. Translated: CASSPKNEKLFF.

The chain joins TRBV29-1 to TRBJ1-1, with TRBD1 identical over 7 bases. Losses at the gene ends were 4 bases for V and 1 base for J; bases not matched to a gene: 3. Germline V lookup: CDR1 SQVTM, CDR2 ANQGSEA. The CDR3 is made up of 13 amino acids. Written as DNA, the CDR3 is TGCAGCGTTGTCAGACAGGGGAACACTGAAGCTTTCTTT. It translates to CSVVRQGNTEAFF.

V and J are TRBV6-5 and TRBJ1-2, with 10 bases identical to TRBD1. The trim removed 5 bases at V and 5 bases at J, leaving 5 bases unmatched. Germline CDR1 and CDR2: MNHEY and SVGAGI. This CDR3 comprises 14 residues. CDR3 residues: CASSQLGQGYGYTF. Here the CDR3 DNA reads TGTGCCAGCAGTCAGTTGGGACAGGGGTATGGCTACACCTTC.

The chain uses TRBV28 and TRBJ1-5; D possibly corresponds to TRBD1 (5 bases). Trimming took 7 bases from V and 0 from J, leaving 10 bases between them. Germline V gives CDR1 MDHEN, CDR2 SYDVKM. The CDR3 has 14 residues. CDR3 DNA sequence: TGTGCCAGCAACTACGGACATAGCAATCAGCCCCAGCATTTT. Translating gives CASNYGHSNQPQHF.

The J gene is TRBJ2-2, the V gene TRBV24-1; D remains ambiguous. Per germline, CDR1 KGHDR and CDR2 SFDVKD. Trimming pared 5 bases from V and 3 bases from J, leaving 9 bases between. The CDR3 consists of 14 residues. The CDR3 sequence is CATSGALDTGELFF. The CDR3 DNA follows: TGTGCCACCAGTGGAGCCTTGGACACCGGGGAGCTGTTTTTT.

This chain joins TRBV9 and TRBJ1-3, with D uncertain. Trimming pared 4 bases from V and 0 bases from J, leaving 17 bases between. This CDR3 has 17 amino acids. The germline V gene encodes CDR1 SGDLS and CDR2 YYNGEE. CDR3 loop: CASSRIGRLVSGNTIYF. CDR3 nucleotides: TGTGCCAGCAGCCGAATAGGACGGCTAGTCTCTGGAAACACCATATATTTT.

The chain has TRBV7-6 and TRBJ2-1; 11 positions agree with TRBD2. V dropped 4 bases and J dropped 10; count of bases not matched to a gene: 9. CDR1 and CDR2 (germline): SGHVS, FNYEAQ. This CDR3 has 15 amino acids. DNA for the CDR3: TGTGCCAGCAGCTCCCTTGAACTAGCGGGAGAAGAGCAGTTCTTC. The encoded protein is CASSSLELAGEEQFF.

This chain connects TRBV30 to TRBJ2-1, with TRBD2 identical over 14 bases. The ends lost 3 bases at V and 10 bases at J; junction bases unmatched: 8. This CDR3 is 15 amino acids long. Germline V gene lookup returns CDR1 GTSNPN and CDR2 SVGIG (reference sequence). The CDR3 protein is CAWSLGLAGVGEQFF. CDR3 DNA sequence: TGTGCCTGGAGCTTGGGACTAGCGGGGGTGGGGGAGCAGTTCTTC.

The chain is built from TRBV5-1 and TRBJ2-7; D may be TRBD1 (5 bases). CDR1 SGHRS and CDR2 YFSETQ come from the germline V gene. CDR3 size: 14 residues. Trimming took 0 bases from V and 4 from J, leaving 11 bases between them. The CDR3: CASSLGQGFYEQYF. The CDR3 nucleotides read TGCGCCAGCAGCTTGGGGCAGGGCTTTTACGAGCAGTACTTC.

This rearrangement joins TRBV28 to TRBJ1-1; the D is unclear. Germline V gene lookup returns CDR1 MDHEN and CDR2 SYDVKM. The CDR3 loop spans 13 amino acids. V shed 8 bases and J shed 5 bases, with 15 bases lying between them. The CDR3 is CASGPGPGTEAFF. CDR3 coding DNA: TGTGCCAGCGGACCGGGCCCGGGGACTGAAGCTTTCTTT.

V gene TRBV4-2 combines with J gene TRBJ1-5; TRBD1 matches 8 bases. This CDR3 region has 15 residues. From germline, CDR1 is LGHNA and CDR2 YNFKEQ. J lost 7 bases, V lost 2 bases, and 7 bases had no gene match. The CDR3, as DNA: TGTGCCAGCAGCCAATTTGGACAGGGTAACCAGCCCCAGCATTTT. This gives the protein CASSQFGQGNQPQHF.

This clone has just one count. The chain combines TRBV4-1 with TRBJ2-3; TRBD2 matches at 10 bases. The CDR3 is made up of 17 amino acids. Germline CDR1 reads MGHRA; CDR2 reads YSYEKL. V trimming: 1 base; J trimming: 5 bases; junction bases outside the gene matches: 9. In nucleotides, the CDR3 is TGCGCCAGCAGCCAAGGGAGCGGGAGGGGTCTAGGAGATACGCAGTATTTT. Its translation is CASSQGSGRGLGDTQYF.

The V and J genes are TRBV4-2 and TRBJ2-3; 11 nucleotides match TRBD2. V lost 1 base, J lost 6 bases, and 12 bases stayed unmatched. The CDR3 contains 18 residues. CDR1 and CDR2 from the germline V gene are LGHNA and YNFKEQ. CDR3 loop: CASSQGLAGGPPRDTQYF. As DNA, the CDR3 is TGTGCCAGCAGCCAAGGCCTAGCGGGGGGCCCCCCTCGGGATACGCAGTATTTT.

The V gene is TRBV4-1, the J gene TRBJ1-1; D is unresolved. Germline-derived CDR1 and CDR2 are MGHRA and YSYEKL. The CDR3 covers 16 residues. With 3 bases removed from V and 2 bases from J, the gap between germline ends came to 16 bases. The CDR3 sequence is CASSHSAAGGNTEAFF. The CDR3 DNA sequence: TGCGCCAGCAGCCATTCGGCCGCGGGTGGTAACACTGAAGCTTTCTTT.

This clone was counted a single time. The genes are TRBV2 and TRBJ2-7, with 9 bases aligning to TRBD1. The germline V gene encodes CDR1 SNHLY and CDR2 FYNNEI. After removal of 6 bases from V and 2 bases from J, the junction contained 8 bases not matched to a gene. The length of the CDR3 is 15 residues. The CDR3 region has the DNA TGTGCCAGCAGGGACCCGGACAGGGGACCCTACGAGCAGTACTTC. It codes for CASRDPDRGPYEQYF.

V is TRBV27 and J is TRBJ1-1; perhaps TRBD1 as D (5 bases). This CDR3 spans 15 amino acids. Germline CDR1 MNHEY, CDR2 SMNVEV (reference sequence). With 3 bases removed from V and 1 base from J, the gap between germline ends came to 12 bases. CDR3 loop: CASSLAGRANTEAFF. CDR3 coding DNA: TGTGCCAGCAGTTTGGCAGGGCGAGCGAACACTGAAGCTTTCTTT.

The chain employs TRBV5-5 and TRBJ2-6, with D perhaps assigned TRBD1 or TRBD2 (5 bases each). CDR1 and CDR2 from the germline V gene are SGHKS and YYEKEE (reference sequence). This CDR3 has 14 residues. V gave up 6 bases and J gave up 6 bases, with 13 bases separating them. The CDR3 DNA is TGTGCCAGCAACCCCGGGACGTTGGCCAACGTCCTGACTTTC. Its protein product is CASNPGTLANVLTF.

This clone occurred once. The rearrangement links TRBV5-1 to TRBJ2-5, with D possibly being TRBD1 (5 bases). The ends were cut back, 6 bases at V and 7 bases at J, with 22 bases in the middle. This CDR3 is 15 amino acids long. The germline V gene encodes CDR1 SGHRS and CDR2 YFSETQ. The CDR3 protein is CASNQGVLSPGTQYF. CDR3 DNA: TGCGCCAGCAATCAGGGCGTACTCAGTCCTGGGACCCAGTACTTC.

The chain has TRBV18 and TRBJ1-2, with D perhaps matching TRBD1 (6 bases). CDR3 length equals 15 residues. Germline CDR1 KGHSH, CDR2 LQKENI. Between the trimmed V and J ends, which lost 6 bases and 5 bases, there was a span of 19 bases. This CDR3 reads CASSQPGADVYGYTF. The CDR3 nucleotides are TGTGCCAGCTCTCAGCCGGGGGCAGACGTATATGGCTACACCTTC.

This clone occurred a few times. V is TRBV9 and J is TRBJ2-7; TRBD1 aligns across 7 bases. With 3 bases clipped from V and 5 bases from J, the junction kept 11 bases outside the gene matches. This CDR3 is built from 15 residues. Looked up from germline, CDR1 is SGDLS and CDR2 is YYNGEE. DNA for the CDR3: TGTGCCAGCAGCGCGACGGGGCAAGGGGGCCACGAGCAGTACTTC. It translates to CASSATGQGGHEQYF.